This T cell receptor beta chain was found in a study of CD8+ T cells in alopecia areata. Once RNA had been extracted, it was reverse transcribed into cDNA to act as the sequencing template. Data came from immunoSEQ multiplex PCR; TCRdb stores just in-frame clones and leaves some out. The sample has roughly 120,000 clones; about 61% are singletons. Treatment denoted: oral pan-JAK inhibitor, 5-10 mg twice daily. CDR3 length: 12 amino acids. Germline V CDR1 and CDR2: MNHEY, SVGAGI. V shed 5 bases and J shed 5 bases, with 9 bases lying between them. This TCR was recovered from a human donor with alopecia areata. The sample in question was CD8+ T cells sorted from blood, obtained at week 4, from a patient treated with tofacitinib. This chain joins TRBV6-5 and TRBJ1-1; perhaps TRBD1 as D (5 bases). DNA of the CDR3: TGTGCCAGCAGTGGGTGGGGGACTGAAGCTTTCTTT. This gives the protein CASSGWGTEAFF.